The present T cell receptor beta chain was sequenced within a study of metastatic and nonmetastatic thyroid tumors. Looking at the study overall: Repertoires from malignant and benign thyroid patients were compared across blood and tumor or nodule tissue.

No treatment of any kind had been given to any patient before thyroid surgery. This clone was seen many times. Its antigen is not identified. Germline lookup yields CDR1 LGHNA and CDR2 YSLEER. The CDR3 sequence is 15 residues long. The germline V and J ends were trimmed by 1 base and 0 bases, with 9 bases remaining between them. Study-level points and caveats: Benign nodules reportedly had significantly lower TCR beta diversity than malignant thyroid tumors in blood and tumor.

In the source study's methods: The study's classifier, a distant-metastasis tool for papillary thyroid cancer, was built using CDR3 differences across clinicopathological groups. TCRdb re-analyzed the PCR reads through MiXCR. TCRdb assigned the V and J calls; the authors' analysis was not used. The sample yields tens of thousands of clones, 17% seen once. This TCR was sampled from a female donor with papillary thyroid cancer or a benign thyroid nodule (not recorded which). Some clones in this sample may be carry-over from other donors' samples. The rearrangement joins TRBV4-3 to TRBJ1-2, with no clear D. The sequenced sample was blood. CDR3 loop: CASSQGRHSNYGYTF. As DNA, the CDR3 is TGCGCCAGCAGCCAAGGGCGACATTCTAACTATGGCTACACCTTC.